Listed here are 25 T cell receptor beta chains from one sample, sequenced in a study of CD8 T cells in ankylosing spondylitis. Notes on the study in general: A motif in TCR beta, a set of about eight highly homologous variants, appeared characteristic of ankylosing spondylitis blood.

TCRdb re-called the 5' RACE reads with MiXCR, one entry per CDR3 protein. Of fewer than 550,000 distinct CDR3 sequences listed, less than 6% are singletons. Their specific antigens are unknown. Input material: blood, either unsorted or a sorted T cell fraction (not recorded which). All receptors derive from a male donor with ankylosing spondylitis.

A few counts support this clonotype. This chain connects TRBV7-2 to TRBJ1-3; perhaps TRBD1 as D (5 bases). The CDR3 length is 15 residues. Germline CDR1 reads SGHTA; CDR2 reads FQGNSA. V was cut by 5 bases and J by 0 bases, with 11 bases left in between. The CDR3, as DNA: TGTGCCAGCAGCACCGAAAGGGGCTCTGGAAACACCATATATTTT. Translated, it gives CASSTERGSGNTIYF.

This clonotype occurred many times. The chain employs TRBV5-5 and TRBJ2-1, with D hard to call. There are 15 residues in the CDR3. The germline CDR1 and CDR2 sequences are SGHKS and YYEKEE (reference sequence). Trimming cost V 4 bases and J 8 bases, with 19 bases left between them. The CDR3 loop reads CASSNGPAQGDEQFF. The CDR3 nucleotides read TGTGCCAGCAGCAACGGGCCGGCTCAAGGCGATGAGCAGTTCTTC.

In its sample, this clonotype was seen a few times. The chain employs TRBV5-6 and TRBJ2-7; D is ambiguous. Trimming took off 0 bases at V and 0 bases at J, with 10 bases between the two ends. The CDR3 sequence is 15 residues long. The germline CDR1 and CDR2 sequences are SGHDT and YYEEEE. In nucleotides, the CDR3 is TGTGCCAGCAGCTTGGCCCTTGTCTCCTCCTACGAGCAGTACTTC. This encodes CASSLALVSSYEQYF.

This clonotype was seen at least ten times. The genes are TRBV7-2 and TRBJ2-2; the D gene is possibly TRBD1 (6 bases). The CDR3 totals 15 residues. Germline lookup yields CDR1 SGHTA and CDR2 FQGNSA. The V gene lost 1 base and the J gene lost 7 bases, with 13 bases spanning the gap. CDR3 sequence (DNA): TGTGCCAGCAGCTTAGAGGCAGGGGTTCTCGGGGAGCTGTTTTTT. Translating it yields CASSLEAGVLGELFF.

This clonotype was observed many times. This chain uses TRBV5-1 with TRBJ1-2; TRBD1 aligns across 8 bases. The CDR3 totals 16 residues. Germline CDR1 reads SGHRS; CDR2 reads YFSETQ. Trimming removed 0 bases from V and 0 bases from J; junction bases left unmatched: 4. In DNA form, the CDR3 reads TGCGCCAGCAGCTTGGAAACAGGGGGTCCTAACTATGGCTACACCTTC. This codes for CASSLETGGPNYGYTF.

Many counts were recorded for this clonotype. V and J are TRBV5-1 and TRBJ1-5; tentative D call: TRBD1 (5 bases). V gave up 4 bases and J gave up 2 bases, with 10 bases separating them. Germline assignment: CDR1 SGHRS and CDR2 YFSETQ. There are 14 residues in the CDR3. As DNA, the CDR3 is TGCGCCAGCAGCCAAGGGGACGGCAATCAGCCCCAGCATTTT. This gives the protein CASSQGDGNQPQHF.

Many counts were recorded for this clonotype. V usage is TRBV12-3 or TRBV12-4 and J usage is TRBJ2-7; D is ambiguous. The CDR3 has 13 residues. Deletions cut 6 bases from V and 0 bases from J, with 9 bases between. The CDR3 loop reads CASSEVPSYEQYF. CDR3 sequence (DNA): TGTGCCAGCAGCGAGGTCCCCTCCTACGAGCAGTACTTC.

This clonotype was seen ten or more times. J is TRBJ2-1 and V is TRBV12-5; weak D call: TRBD2 (5 bases). The germline CDR1 and CDR2 sequences are LGHNT and FRNRAP. This CDR3 has 15 residues. V gave up 9 bases and J gave up 5 bases, with 20 bases separating them. The CDR3 is CASSPGRRNHNEQFF. CDR3 DNA sequence: TGTGCTAGCTCCCCGGGCAGGAGGAACCACAATGAGCAGTTCTTC.

This clonotype was observed a handful of times. V and J are TRBV7-2 and TRBJ2-7; 7 positions match TRBD2. Trimming cost V 3 bases and J 4 bases; bases outside gene matches: 6. The CDR3 loop spans 14 amino acids. Germline V lookup: CDR1 SGHTA, CDR2 FQGNSA. The CDR3, as DNA: TGTGCCAGCAGCTTCGCTAGCGGACCTTACGAGCAGTACTTC. This gives the protein CASSFASGPYEQYF.

This clonotype was seen repeatedly, ten times or more. The chain employs TRBV28 and TRBJ1-1; no reliable D call. V was trimmed by 6 bases and J by 8 bases, leaving 13 bases between them. Germline V gene sequence: CDR1 MDHEN, CDR2 SYDVKM. This CDR3 has 12 residues. CDR3 sequence (DNA): TGTGCCAGCAGCTTAGACATCTGGGAAGCTTTCTTT. Its protein is CASSLDIWEAFF.

With regard to this clonotype: This may arise from a read error, as a much more abundant clone is one base away. The chain recombines TRBV5-1 with TRBJ2-5; 9 nucleotides line up with TRBD1. The CDR3 totals 15 residues. Germline CDR1 reads SGHRS; CDR2 reads YFSETQ. CDR3 sequence reads: CASSSGTGIEEAQYF. The CDR3 nucleotides are TGCGCCAGCAGCTCCGGGACAGGGATAGAAGAGGCCCAGTACTTC. Complete variable domain (other parts from reference TRBV5-1 and TRBJ2-5): KAGVTQTPRYLIKTRGQQVTLSCSPISGHRSVSWYQQTPGQGLQFLFEYFSETQRNKGNFPGRFSGRQFSNSRSEMNVSTLELGDSALYLCASSSGTGIEEAQYFGPGTRLLVL.

In its sample, this clonotype was seen many times. The J gene is TRBJ1-2, the V gene TRBV5-5; D is ambiguous. Germline V gene lookup returns CDR1 SGHKS and CDR2 YYEKEE (reference sequence). The V end lost 4 bases, the J end lost 3 bases, and 13 bases lay between the germline ends. The CDR3 is made up of 14 amino acids. Here the CDR3 reads CASSHPLRDYGYTF. The CDR3 DNA is TGTGCCAGCAGCCATCCCCTTCGTGACTATGGCTACACCTTC.

This clonotype was recorded a few times. The chain links TRBV14 to TRBJ2-7; D possibly matches TRBD1 or TRBD2 (5 bases each). The ends were cut back, 1 base at V and 6 bases at J, with 7 bases in the middle. There are 12 residues in the CDR3. CDR1 is SGHDN and CDR2 is FVKESK in the germline V gene. The CDR3 spells CASSQVGREQYF. CDR3 in DNA: TGTGCCAGCAGCCAAGTGGGACGCGAGCAGTACTTC.

About this clonotype: This may be a read error, as it is one base from a much larger clone. This chain links TRBV5-6 with TRBJ2-5; 9 bases align to TRBD1. The germline V gene has CDR1 SGHDT and CDR2 YYEEEE. This CDR3 is 13 amino acids long. The J segment lost 4 bases and the V segment lost 6 bases, leaving 4 bases of the junction unmatched. The CDR3 region is CASTRTGVETQYF. CDR3 sequence (DNA): TGTGCCAGCACCCGGACAGGGGTAGAGACCCAGTACTTC.

Written as DNA, the CDR3 is TGCGCCAGCAGCTTGGCCCGGGGGATTAACACTGAAGCTTTCTTT. This translates into CASSLARGINTEAFF. J is TRBJ1-1 and V is TRBV5-1, with D possibly matching TRBD1 (5 bases). The CDR3 runs to 15 residues. CDR1 and CDR2 (germline): SGHRS, YFSETQ. Trimming removed 0 bases from V and 2 bases from J, with 11 bases in between.

This clonotype was detected ten times or more. This chain connects TRBV28 to TRBJ2-1; 7 nucleotides agree with TRBD2. The germline CDR1 and CDR2 sequences are MDHEN and SYDVKM. The CDR3 loop spans 13 amino acids. V lost 10 bases, J lost 9 bases, and 12 bases stayed unmatched. CDR3 bases: TGTGCCAACTCAGGCCCGCGGGGGAGTGAGCAGTTCTTC. Translation gives CANSGPRGSEQFF.

This clonotype was seen ten or more times. This rearrangement joins TRBV5-1 to TRBJ2-7; 10 positions agree with TRBD1. The CDR3 is 15 residues long. Losses at the gene ends were 6 bases for V and 0 bases for J; bases not matched to a gene: 6. Germline V gives CDR1 SGHRS, CDR2 YFSETQ. The CDR3 DNA is TGCGCCAGCACCCCGGGGACAGGGGTCTCCTACGAGCAGTACTTC. This encodes CASTPGTGVSYEQYF.

This clonotype was seen repeatedly, ten times or more. The rearrangement joins TRBV7-2 to TRBJ1-1; D gene uncertain. Germline lookup yields CDR1 SGHTA and CDR2 FQGNSA. This CDR3 spans 16 amino acids. V was cut by 0 bases and J by 0 bases, with 11 bases left in between. CDR3 amino acids: CASSLAGYKLNTEAFF. Here the CDR3 DNA reads TGTGCCAGCAGCTTAGCAGGGTACAAATTGAACACTGAAGCTTTCTTT.

This clonotype was recorded at least ten times. The chain combines TRBV20-1 with TRBJ2-7; weak D call: TRBD2 (6 bases). Germline V gene sequence: CDR1 DFQATT, CDR2 SNEGSKA (reference sequence). This CDR3 contains 15 residues. V shed 3 bases and J shed 2 bases, with 17 bases lying between them. CDR3 nucleotide sequence: TGCAGTGCTAGCCCCTCGCGGGGCGGAACCTACGAGCAGTACTTC. Translation: CSASPSRGGTYEQYF.

This clonotype was counted many times. The chain carries TRBV6-1 and TRBJ1-2, with 8 nucleotides matching TRBD1. Germline CDR1 MNHNS, CDR2 SASEGT. The CDR3 has 15 residues. J gave up 1 base and V 7 bases, and 8 bases lay outside the gene matches. The CDR3 DNA reads as TGTGCCAGCACCGACAGGGGCACTAATAACTATGGCTACACCTTC. This sequence encodes CASTDRGTNNYGYTF.

This clonotype has more than one count but fewer than ten. CDR3 sequence reads: CASSSPLAGVDEQFF. DNA for the CDR3: TGTGCCAGCAGCTCGCCCCTAGCGGGAGTGGATGAGCAGTTCTTC. The V and J genes are TRBV7-6 and TRBJ2-1; 10 nucleotides agree with TRBD2. This CDR3 has 15 residues. Germline CDR1 is SGHVS and CDR2 is FNYEAQ. J was trimmed by 8 bases and V by 4 bases; bases with no gene match: 8.

The table lists this clonotype with many counts. The chain combines TRBV20-1 with TRBJ1-6; D gene uncertain. The germline CDR1 and CDR2 sequences are DFQATT and SNEGSKA (reference sequence). The CDR3 covers 11 residues. The V and J ends lost 6 bases and 9 bases respectively, with 9 bases between them. The CDR3 bases are TGCAGTGCAAAAGGCGGTTCACCCCTCCACTTT. Protein sequence: CSAKGGSPLHF.

The table lists this clonotype with many counts. The CDR3 coding sequence is TGCAGTGCTAGAGACTCAGACAGGGGAGCTTATCAGCCCCAGCATTTT. It encodes CSARDSDRGAYQPQHF. The chain joins TRBV20-1 to TRBJ1-5, with TRBD1 matching 8 bases. Germline values: CDR1 DFQATT, CDR2 SNEGSKA (reference sequence). The CDR3 runs to 16 residues. After removal of 0 bases from V and 5 bases from J, the junction contained 9 bases not matched to a gene.

V usage is TRBV7-2 and J usage is TRBJ2-7; D may be TRBD1 or TRBD2 (5 bases each). The CDR3 is made up of 15 amino acids. CDR1 and CDR2 (germline): SGHTA, FQGNSA. Trimming took 5 bases from V and 0 from J, leaving 14 bases between them. The CDR3 is CASSRGRMSSYEQYF. CDR3 in DNA: TGTGCCAGCAGCCGGGGACGGATGAGCTCCTACGAGCAGTACTTC. The whole variable domain, filled in from reference TRBV7-2 and TRBJ2-7, reads GAGVSQSPSNKVTEKGKDVELRCDPISGHTALYWYRQSLGQGLEFLIYFQGNSAPDKSGLPSDRFSAERTGGSVSTLTIQRTQQEDSAVYLCASSRGRMSSYEQYFGPGTRLTVT.

This clonotype was counted at least ten times. The chain is built from TRBV11-2 and TRBJ1-5; TRBD1 agrees at 7 bases. The germline CDR1 and CDR2 sequences are SGHAT and FQNNGV. V lost 6 bases to trimming and J lost 0 bases; unmatched junction nucleotides: 5. The CDR3 covers 15 residues. The CDR3 region has the DNA TGTGCCAGCAGTCTAGGGACAGATAGCAATCAGCCCCAGCATTTT. Its translation: CASSLGTDSNQPQHF. The whole variable domain, filled in from reference TRBV11-2 and TRBJ1-5, reads EAGVAQSPRYKIIEKRQSVAFWCNPISGHATLYWYQQILGQGPKLLIQFQNNGVVDDSQLPKDRFSAERLKGVDSTLKIQPAKLEDSAVYLCASSLGTDSNQPQHFGDGTRLSIL.